This T cell receptor (beta chain) came from a study of PD-1 blockade in classical Hodgkin lymphoma. Study-level points and caveats: Diversity in CD4+ TCRs, unlike that measured in CD8+ TCRs, had risen significantly by C4D1. Still unresolved is the cause of the repertoire differences, which may be disease activity or prior therapy. Patients who responded completely had about the same baseline diversity as newly diagnosed patients. Those starting nivolumab under 1 year post-ASCT were excluded.

The CDR3 consists of 18 residues. V trimming: 2 bases; J trimming: 1 base; junction bases outside the gene matches: 11. Libraries were prepared by immunoSEQ multiplex PCR; TCRdb keeps only in-frame clonotypes and omits some of them. The data contain some 53,000 clones, around 86% of them singletons. The sample's time point: cycle 4 day 1 (C4D1), after 6 weeks of nivolumab. Following autologous stem cell transplantation, relapse occurred in every patient, and exposure to brentuximab vedotin varied. In regard to this clone: Its antigen is still unknown.

The gene calls are TRBV6-7 and TRBJ2-5, with 9 bases that match TRBD2. TRBV6-7 carries the ORF label, with uncertain function. The sample was peripheral blood mononuclear cells (PBMCs), taken before the fourth cycle of nivolumab. This clonotype was sampled from a human donor with classical Hodgkin lymphoma. The CDR3 bases are TGTGCCAGCAGTTACGGTGGACTAGCGTCCTTACCCCAAGAGACCCAGTACTTC. Amino acids: CASSYGGLASLPQETQYF.